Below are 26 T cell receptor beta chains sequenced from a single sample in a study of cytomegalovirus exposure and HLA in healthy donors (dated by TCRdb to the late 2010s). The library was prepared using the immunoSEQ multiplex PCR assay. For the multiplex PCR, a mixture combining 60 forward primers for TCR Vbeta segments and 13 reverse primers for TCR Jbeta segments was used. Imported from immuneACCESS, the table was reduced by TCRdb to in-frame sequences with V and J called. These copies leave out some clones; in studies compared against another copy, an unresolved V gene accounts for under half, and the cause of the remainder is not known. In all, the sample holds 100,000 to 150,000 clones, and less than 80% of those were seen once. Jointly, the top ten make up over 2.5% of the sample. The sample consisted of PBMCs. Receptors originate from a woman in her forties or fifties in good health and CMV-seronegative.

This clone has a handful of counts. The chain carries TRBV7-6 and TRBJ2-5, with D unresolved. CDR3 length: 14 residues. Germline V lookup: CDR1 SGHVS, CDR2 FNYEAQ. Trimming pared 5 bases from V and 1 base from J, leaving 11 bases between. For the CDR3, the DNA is TGTGCCAGCAGCCCTATACCCGGCCAAGAGACCCAGTACTTC. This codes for CASSPIPGQETQYF.

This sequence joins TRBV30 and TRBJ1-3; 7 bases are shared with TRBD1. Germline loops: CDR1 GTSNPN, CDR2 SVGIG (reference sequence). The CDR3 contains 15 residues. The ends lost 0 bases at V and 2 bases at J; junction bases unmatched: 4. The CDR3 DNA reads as TGTGCCTGGAGTGTACAGGGGCGAACTGGAAACACCATATATTTT. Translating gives CAWSVQGRTGNTIYF.

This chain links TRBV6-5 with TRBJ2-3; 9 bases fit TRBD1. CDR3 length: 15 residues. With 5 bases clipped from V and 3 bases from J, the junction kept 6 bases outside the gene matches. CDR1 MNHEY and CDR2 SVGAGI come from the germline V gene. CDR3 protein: CASSTSGQGTDTQYF. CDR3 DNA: TGTGCCAGCAGTACCTCGGGACAGGGAACAGATACGCAGTATTTT.

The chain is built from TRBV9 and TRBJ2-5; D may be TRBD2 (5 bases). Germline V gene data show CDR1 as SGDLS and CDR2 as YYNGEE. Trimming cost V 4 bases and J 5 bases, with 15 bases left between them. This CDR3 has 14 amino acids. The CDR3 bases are TGTGCCAGCAGCCTCCGCCCAAGAGGGGAGACCCAGTACTTC. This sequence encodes CASSLRPRGETQYF.

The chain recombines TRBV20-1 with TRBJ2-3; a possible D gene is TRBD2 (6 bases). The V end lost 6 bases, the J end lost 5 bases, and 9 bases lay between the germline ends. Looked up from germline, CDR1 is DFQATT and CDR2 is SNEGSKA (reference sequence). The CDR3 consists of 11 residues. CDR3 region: CSALSGDTQYF. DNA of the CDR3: TGCAGTGCCCTTAGCGGAGATACGCAGTATTTT.

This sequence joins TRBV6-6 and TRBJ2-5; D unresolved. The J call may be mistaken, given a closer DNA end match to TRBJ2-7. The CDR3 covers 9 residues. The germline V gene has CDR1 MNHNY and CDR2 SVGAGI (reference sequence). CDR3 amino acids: CASSYEQYF. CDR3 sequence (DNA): TGTGCCAGCAGCTACGAGCAGTACTTC.

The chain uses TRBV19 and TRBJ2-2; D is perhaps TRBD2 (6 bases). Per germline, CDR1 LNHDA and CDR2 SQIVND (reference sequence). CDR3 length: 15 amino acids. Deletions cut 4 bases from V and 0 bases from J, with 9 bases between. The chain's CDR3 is CASSTLATNTGELFF. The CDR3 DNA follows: TGTGCCAGTAGTACCCTAGCGACGAACACCGGGGAGCTGTTTTTT.

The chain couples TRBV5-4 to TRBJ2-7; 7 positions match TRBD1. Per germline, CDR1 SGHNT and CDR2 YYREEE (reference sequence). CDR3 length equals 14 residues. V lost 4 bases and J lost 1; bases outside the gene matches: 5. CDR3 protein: CASSPRTGSYEQYF. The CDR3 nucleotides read TGTGCCAGCAGCCCAAGGACAGGATCCTACGAGCAGTACTTC.

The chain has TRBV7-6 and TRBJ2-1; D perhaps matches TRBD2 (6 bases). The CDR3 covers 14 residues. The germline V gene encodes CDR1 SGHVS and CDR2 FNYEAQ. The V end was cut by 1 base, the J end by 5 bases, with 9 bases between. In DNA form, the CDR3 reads TGTGCCAGCAGCTTAGTATCGGGGGACAATGAGCAGTTCTTC. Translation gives CASSLVSGDNEQFF.

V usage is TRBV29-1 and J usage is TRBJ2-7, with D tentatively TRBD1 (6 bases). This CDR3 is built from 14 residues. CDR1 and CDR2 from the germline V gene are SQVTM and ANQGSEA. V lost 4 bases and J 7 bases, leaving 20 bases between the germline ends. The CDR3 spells CSVVPTGQRGEQYF. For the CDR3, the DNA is TGCAGCGTTGTTCCGACAGGCCAGCGCGGGGAGCAGTACTTC.

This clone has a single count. Written as DNA, the CDR3 is TGTGCCAGCAGTTCACAATTACAAATCGCCCTCTCTGGGGCCAACGTCCTGACTTTC. Protein product: CASSSQLQIALSGANVLTF. The chain carries TRBV27 and TRBJ2-6; D is unclear. Germline loops: CDR1 MNHEY, CDR2 SMNVEV (reference sequence). V lost 4 bases and J lost 0, with 19 bases in between. The CDR3 loop spans 19 amino acids.

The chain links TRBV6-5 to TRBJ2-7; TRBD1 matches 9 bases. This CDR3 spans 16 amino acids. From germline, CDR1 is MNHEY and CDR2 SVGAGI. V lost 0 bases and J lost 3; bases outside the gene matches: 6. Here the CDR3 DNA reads TGTGCCAGCAGTTACTCCGGGACAGGGCAGGGCTACGAGCAGTACTTC. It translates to CASSYSGTGQGYEQYF.

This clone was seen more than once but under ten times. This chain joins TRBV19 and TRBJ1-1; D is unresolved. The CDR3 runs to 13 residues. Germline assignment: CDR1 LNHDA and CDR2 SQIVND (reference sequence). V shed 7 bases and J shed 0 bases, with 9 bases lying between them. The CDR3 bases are TGTGCCAGTAATAGAGGGCTGAACACTGAAGCTTTCTTT. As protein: CASNRGLNTEAFF.

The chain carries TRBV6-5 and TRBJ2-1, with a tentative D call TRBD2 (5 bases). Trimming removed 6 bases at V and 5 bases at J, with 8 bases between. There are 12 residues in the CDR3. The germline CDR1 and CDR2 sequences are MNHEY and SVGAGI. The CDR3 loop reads CASRAENNEQFF. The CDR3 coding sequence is TGTGCCAGCAGAGCGGAAAACAATGAGCAGTTCTTC.

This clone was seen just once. In DNA form, the CDR3 reads TGTGCCATCAGTGAGGAGGAGGGCTTCGGCTATGGCTACACCTTC. This codes for CAISEEEGFGYGYTF. This chain joins TRBV10-3 and TRBJ1-2; D gene ambiguous. This CDR3 contains 15 residues. V gave up 2 bases and J gave up 4 bases, with 14 bases separating them. The V gene's germline CDR1 is ENHRY and CDR2 SYGVKD.

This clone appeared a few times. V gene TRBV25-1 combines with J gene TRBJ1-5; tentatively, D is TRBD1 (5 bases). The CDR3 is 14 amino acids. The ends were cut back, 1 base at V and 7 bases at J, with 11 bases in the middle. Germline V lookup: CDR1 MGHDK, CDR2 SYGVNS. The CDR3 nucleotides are TGTGCCAGCAGTGAATCAGGGATCGGGCAGCCCCAGCATTTT. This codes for CASSESGIGQPQHF.

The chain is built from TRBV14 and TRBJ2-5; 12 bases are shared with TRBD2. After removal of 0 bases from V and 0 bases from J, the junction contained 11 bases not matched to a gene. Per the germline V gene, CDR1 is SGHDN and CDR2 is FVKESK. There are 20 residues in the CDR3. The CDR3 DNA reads TGTGCCAGCAGCCAAGATCCTCGACTAGCGGGAGCAGGGTACCAAGAGACCCAGTACTTC. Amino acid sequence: CASSQDPRLAGAGYQETQYF.

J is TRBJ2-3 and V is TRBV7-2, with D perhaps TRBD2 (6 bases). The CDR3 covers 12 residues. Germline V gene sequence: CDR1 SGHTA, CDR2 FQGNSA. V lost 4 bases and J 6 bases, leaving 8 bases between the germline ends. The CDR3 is CASSYAGDTQYF. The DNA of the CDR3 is TGTGCCAGCAGCTACGCGGGGGATACGCAGTATTTT.

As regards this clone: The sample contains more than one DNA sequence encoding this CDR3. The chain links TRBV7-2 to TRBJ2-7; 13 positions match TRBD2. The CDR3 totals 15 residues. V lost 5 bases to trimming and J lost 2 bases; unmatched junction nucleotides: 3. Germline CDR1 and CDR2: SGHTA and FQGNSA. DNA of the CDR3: TGTGCCAGCAGCCCAGGACTAGCGGGAGCCTACGAGCAGTACTTC. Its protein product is CASSPGLAGAYEQYF.

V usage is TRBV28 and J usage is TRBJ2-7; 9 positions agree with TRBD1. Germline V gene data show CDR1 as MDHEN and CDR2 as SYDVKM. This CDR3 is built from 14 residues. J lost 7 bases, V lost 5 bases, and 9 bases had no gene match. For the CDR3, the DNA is TGTGCCAGCAGTCCCGGGGACAGGGATTGGGAGCAGTACTTC. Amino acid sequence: CASSPGDRDWEQYF.

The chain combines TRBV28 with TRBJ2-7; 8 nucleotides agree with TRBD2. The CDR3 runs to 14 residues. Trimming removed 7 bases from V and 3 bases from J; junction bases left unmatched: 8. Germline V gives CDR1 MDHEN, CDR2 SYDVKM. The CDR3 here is CASMAGGPIYEQYF. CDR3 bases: TGTGCCAGCATGGCGGGAGGCCCTATCTACGAGCAGTACTTC. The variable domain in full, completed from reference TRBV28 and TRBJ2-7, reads DVKVTQSSRYLVKRTGEKVFLECVQDMDHENMFWYRQDPGLGLRLIYFSYDVKMKEKGDIPEGYSVSREKKERFSLILESASTNQTSMYLCASMAGGPIYEQYFGPGTRLTVT.

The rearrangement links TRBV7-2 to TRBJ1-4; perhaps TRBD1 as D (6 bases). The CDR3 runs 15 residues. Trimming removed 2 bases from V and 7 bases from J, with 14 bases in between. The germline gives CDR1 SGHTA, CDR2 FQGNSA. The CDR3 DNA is TGTGCCAGCAGCTTACGAAGGGGGATGTCTGAAAAACTGTTTTTT. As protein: CASSLRRGMSEKLFF.

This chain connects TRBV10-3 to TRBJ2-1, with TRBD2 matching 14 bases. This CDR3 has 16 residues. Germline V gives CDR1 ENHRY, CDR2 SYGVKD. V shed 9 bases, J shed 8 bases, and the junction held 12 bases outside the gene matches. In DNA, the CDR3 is TGTGCCATACGACCGGGACTAGCGGGAGAAAGCGATGAGCAGTTCTTC. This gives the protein CAIRPGLAGESDEQFF.

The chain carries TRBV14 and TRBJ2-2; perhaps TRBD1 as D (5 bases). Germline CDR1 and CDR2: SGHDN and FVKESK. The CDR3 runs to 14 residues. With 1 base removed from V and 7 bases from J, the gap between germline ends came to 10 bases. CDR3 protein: CASSQARAVGELFF. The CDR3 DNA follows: TGTGCCAGCAGCCAAGCCAGGGCGGTCGGGGAGCTGTTTTTT. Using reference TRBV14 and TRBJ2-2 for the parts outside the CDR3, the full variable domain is EAGVTQFPSHSVIEKGQTVTLRCDPISGHDNLYWYRRVMGKEIKFLLHFVKESKQDESGMPNNRFLAERTGGTYSTLKVQPAELEDSGVYFCASSQARAVGELFFGEGSRLTVL.

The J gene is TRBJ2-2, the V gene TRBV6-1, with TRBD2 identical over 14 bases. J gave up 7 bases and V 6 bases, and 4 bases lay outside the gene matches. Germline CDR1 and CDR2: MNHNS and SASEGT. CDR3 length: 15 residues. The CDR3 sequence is CASRTSGRVGGELFF. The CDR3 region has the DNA TGTGCCAGCAGGACTAGCGGGAGGGTTGGCGGGGAGCTGTTTTTT.

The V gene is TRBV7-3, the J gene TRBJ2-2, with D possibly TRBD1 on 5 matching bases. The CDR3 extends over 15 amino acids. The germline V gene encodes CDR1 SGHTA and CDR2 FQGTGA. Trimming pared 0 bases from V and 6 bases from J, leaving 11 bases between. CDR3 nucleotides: TGTGCCAGCAGCTTAACGCAGGGAATGGCCGGGGAGCTGTTTTTT. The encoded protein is CASSLTQGMAGELFF.